The 26 T cell receptor beta chains listed next were all sequenced from one sample in a study of blood T cells in healthy people across ages. It was with a sample-barcoded 5' primer and a J-beta primer mix that a second PCR of about 7 to 12 cycles was run. MiXCR, run by TCRdb on the 5' RACE reads, gives a single entry per CDR3 protein. The sample consists of some 1.6 million distinct CDR3 sequences, almost 35% of them appearing once. Sequencing was done on a sample of blood. All receptors derive from a woman in her twenties or thirties in good health.

V is TRBV7-2 and J is TRBJ1-1; D possibly corresponds to TRBD1 (6 bases). Per the germline V gene, CDR1 is SGHTA and CDR2 is FQGNSA. V was clipped by 0 bases and J by 7 bases, with 12 bases between them. The CDR3 extends over 14 amino acids. Written as DNA, the CDR3 is TGTGCCAGCAGCTTAGCCTACGGACAGCTTGAAGCTTTCTTT. It specifies CASSLAYGQLEAFF.

The CDR3 DNA reads as TGTGCCAGCAGTGAAGCGGGACTAGCGGGAGGTGAGACCCAGTACTTC. Translating gives CASSEAGLAGGETQYF. This chain joins TRBV2 and TRBJ2-5, with 15 positions matching TRBD2. Germline V CDR1 and CDR2: SNHLY, FYNNEI. This CDR3 has 16 amino acids. V gave up 0 bases and J gave up 5 bases; unmatched junction bases: 1.

This clonotype was counted a few times. The chain links TRBV20-1 to TRBJ2-7, with TRBD2 matching 9 bases. Germline CDR1 and CDR2: DFQATT and SNEGSKA (reference sequence). The CDR3 extends over 15 amino acids. V dropped 5 bases and J dropped 3; count of bases not matched to a gene: 11. The CDR3 region is CSAGRGSGSSYEQYF. The DNA for the CDR3 is TGCAGTGCTGGGAGAGGTAGCGGGAGTAGCTACGAGCAGTACTTC.

The V gene is TRBV10-3, the J gene TRBJ2-1; 8 nucleotides line up with TRBD2. The junction had 4 bases not matched to a gene; V was cut back by 6 bases and J by 0 bases. CDR3 length: 15 residues. Germline V CDR1 and CDR2: ENHRY, SYGVKD. CDR3 region: CAIRDSGGSYNEQFF. In nucleotides, the CDR3 is TGTGCCATCAGGGACAGCGGGGGCTCCTACAATGAGCAGTTCTTC.

Written as DNA, the CDR3 is TGTGCCAGCATTCGGCGAGGGGGCAATCAGCCCCAGCATTTT. As protein: CASIRRGGNQPQHF. The chain couples TRBV28 to TRBJ1-5; D is perhaps TRBD1 (5 bases). This CDR3 has 14 amino acids. Germline assignment: CDR1 MDHEN and CDR2 SYDVKM. The germline V and J ends were trimmed by 7 bases and 2 bases, with 12 bases remaining between them.

In its sample, this clonotype was seen a few times. The V call is TRBV2, the J call TRBJ2-7, with 11 nucleotides matching TRBD2. This CDR3 spans 17 amino acids. Unmatched junction bases numbered 13, after V lost 6 bases and J lost 3 bases. Germline V lookup: CDR1 SNHLY, CDR2 FYNNEI. The CDR3 sequence: CASRYTSGSSAYYEQYF. The DNA of the CDR3 is TGTGCCAGCAGATACACTAGCGGGAGTTCGGCTTACTACGAGCAGTACTTC.

The rearrangement uses TRBV2 and TRBJ2-1; tentatively, D is TRBD1 or TRBD2 (5 bases each). This CDR3 has 13 residues. Germline CDR1 SNHLY, CDR2 FYNNEI. Trimming stripped 2 bases from V and 5 bases from J, with 7 bases between. CDR3: CASSELGDNEQFF. CDR3 in DNA: TGTGCCAGCAGTGAATTGGGGGACAATGAGCAGTTCTTC.

V and J are TRBV20-1 and TRBJ2-7; 7 nucleotides agree with TRBD1. The CDR3 runs 15 residues. Germline V gene sequence: CDR1 DFQATT, CDR2 SNEGSKA (reference sequence). J was trimmed by 3 bases and V by 6 bases; bases with no gene match: 14. The DNA for the CDR3 is TGCAGTGCCCAGGACCCTCTTCAGGGGGTCTACGAGCAGTACTTC. Residues: CSAQDPLQGVYEQYF.

This clonotype occurred a few times. CDR3 amino acids: CASSDSDSYEQYF. The CDR3 nucleotides are TGTGCCAGCAGCGACAGCGACTCCTACGAGCAGTACTTC. The chain uses TRBV2 and TRBJ2-7; tentative D call: TRBD1 (5 bases). CDR1 is SNHLY, CDR2 FYNNEI, per germline. Trimming removed 6 bases at V and 0 bases at J, with 9 bases between. This CDR3 has 13 residues.

The J gene is TRBJ2-7, the V gene TRBV2; a possible D gene is TRBD1 (5 bases). Trimming pared 5 bases from V and 2 bases from J, leaving 13 bases between. The CDR3 length is 14 residues. The V gene's germline CDR1 is SNHLY and CDR2 FYNNEI. The CDR3 nucleotides read TGTGCCAGCAGTTGGCAAACAGGCACCTACGAGCAGTACTTC. The encoded protein is CASSWQTGTYEQYF.

The chain couples TRBV20-1 to TRBJ2-7, with D perhaps TRBD1 (6 bases). Germline V gene sequence: CDR1 DFQATT, CDR2 SNEGSKA (reference sequence). The germline V and J ends were trimmed by 0 bases and 0 bases, with 9 bases remaining between them. This CDR3 contains 14 residues. CDR3: CSARDQGYSYEQYF. Written as DNA, the CDR3 is TGCAGTGCTAGAGATCAGGGGTACTCCTACGAGCAGTACTTC.

The rearrangement uses TRBV6-1 and TRBJ2-1, with 8 bases that match TRBD1. CDR3 length: 15 amino acids. Germline CDR1 is MNHNS and CDR2 is SASEGT. The ends lost 2 bases at V and 4 bases at J; junction bases unmatched: 4. The DNA of the CDR3 is TGTGCCAGCAGTGAACAGGGGGCCGAGTACAATGAGCAGTTCTTC. It is translated as CASSEQGAEYNEQFF.

The chain joins TRBV20-1 to TRBJ1-6; D might be TRBD1 (6 bases). V was shortened by 4 bases and J by 3 bases, with 10 bases between the two germline ends. This CDR3 has 14 residues. Germline V gives CDR1 DFQATT, CDR2 SNEGSKA (reference sequence). The CDR3 loop reads CSAKGQNYNSPLHF. CDR3 sequence (DNA): TGCAGTGCTAAAGGACAGAACTATAATTCACCCCTCCACTTT.

This clonotype was seen more than once but under ten times. The chain links TRBV4-1 to TRBJ2-5; 8 bases fit TRBD2. This CDR3 has 19 residues. Germline-derived CDR1 and CDR2 are MGHRA and YSYEKL. The V segment lost 0 bases and the J segment 0 bases; nucleotides outside the gene matches: 12. The CDR3 bases are TGCGCCAGCAGCCAAGAGGGCCTAGCGGGCAATCTCTACCAAGAGACCCAGTACTTC. This translates into CASSQEGLAGNLYQETQYF.

This clonotype was recorded many times. V and J are TRBV28 and TRBJ2-5; D is perhaps TRBD1 (6 bases). Germline V gene data show CDR1 as MDHEN and CDR2 as SYDVKM. The CDR3 consists of 14 residues. Trimming took 3 bases from V and 5 from J, leaving 13 bases between them. The CDR3 region is CASSFALGAETQYF. The DNA for the CDR3 is TGTGCCAGCAGTTTTGCCTTGGGGGCGGAGACCCAGTACTTC.

This rearrangement joins TRBV20-1 to TRBJ2-1, with 10 bases aligning to TRBD2. There are 16 residues in the CDR3. Trimming cost V 1 base and J 4 bases; bases outside gene matches: 7. Per the germline V gene, CDR1 is DFQATT and CDR2 is SNEGSKA (reference sequence). CDR3 amino acids: CSARAPLAGSYNEQFF. CDR3 in DNA: TGCAGTGCTAGAGCCCCACTAGCGGGATCATACAATGAGCAGTTCTTC.

This clonotype was counted a few times. The chain links TRBV27 to TRBJ2-3; 8 bases match TRBD1. CDR1 MNHEY and CDR2 SMNVEV come from the germline V gene (reference sequence). This CDR3 has 15 residues. J lost 0 bases, V lost 5 bases, and 4 bases had no gene match. CDR3 nucleotides: TGTGCCAGCAGTACGACAGGGGACAGCACAGATACGCAGTATTTT. It is translated as CASSTTGDSTDTQYF.

The rearrangement joins TRBV27 to TRBJ2-5; no definite D call. CDR1 and CDR2 (germline): MNHEY, SMNVEV (reference sequence). This CDR3 has 14 residues. The CDR3 is CAGSLSASLGEQYF. The CDR3 DNA follows: TGTGCTGGCAGTTTATCGGCTAGTCTGGGTGAGCAGTACTTC.

V gene TRBV20-1 combines with J gene TRBJ1-2, with unresolved D. The CDR3 has 12 amino acids. CDR1 and CDR2 from the germline V gene are DFQATT and SNEGSKA (reference sequence). Trimming removed 5 bases from V and 0 bases from J, with 7 bases in between. The CDR3 region is CSAEHSNYGYTF. Written as DNA, the CDR3 is TGCAGTGCTGAACACTCTAACTATGGCTACACCTTC.

The V and J genes are TRBV7-2 and TRBJ2-5; the match to TRBD2 covers 8 bases. CDR3 length: 14 amino acids. Trimming at V came to 5 bases and at J to 5 bases, leaving 7 bases not matched to a gene. The germline V gene has CDR1 SGHTA and CDR2 FQGNSA. For the CDR3, the DNA is TGTGCCAGCAGCACCTCGGGGGGGCCGGAGACCCAGTACTTC. Translation gives CASSTSGGPETQYF.

The chain couples TRBV7-9 to TRBJ1-1; 7 bases line up with TRBD1. This CDR3 is 13 amino acids long. CDR1 and CDR2 from the germline V gene are SEHNR and FQNEAQ (reference sequence). The DNA for the CDR3 is TGTGCTCCTGGTGGGACAGTGAACACTGAAGCTTTCTTT. Protein product: CAPGGTVNTEAFF.

V is TRBV18 and J is TRBJ1-2, with 7 bases identical to TRBD1. This CDR3 has 17 residues. In germline, CDR1 is KGHSH, CDR2 LQKENI. J gave up 4 bases and V 3 bases, and 14 bases lay outside the gene matches. This chain's CDR3 is CASSPSSTGTLSYGYTF. The CDR3 DNA reads TGTGCCAGCTCACCCTCGTCGACAGGGACCCTTTCCTATGGCTACACCTTC.

This clonotype turned up a few times. The CDR3 loop reads CASSLRPRVREQYF. The CDR3 DNA reads TGTGCCAGCAGTCTAAGGCCCCGGGTGAGAGAGCAGTACTTC. V is TRBV6-6 and J is TRBJ2-7; D gene uncertain. CDR3 length: 14 residues. The ends were cut back, 5 bases at V and 7 bases at J, with 18 bases in the middle. Germline CDR1 reads MNHNY; CDR2 reads SVGAGI (reference sequence).

This clonotype showed up just a few times. The V call is TRBV12-3 or TRBV12-4, the J call TRBJ2-3; D possibly matches TRBD1 or TRBD2 (6 bases each). Trimming took off 6 bases at V and 1 base at J, with 14 bases between the two ends. The CDR3 covers 15 residues. The CDR3 loop is CASSSRGERTDTQYF. The CDR3 nucleotides read TGTGCCAGCAGCTCGAGGGGGGAACGCACAGATACGCAGTATTTT.

This clonotype was seen repeatedly, ten times or more. The genes are TRBV6-5 and TRBJ2-4, with D unclear. Germline loops: CDR1 MNHEY, CDR2 SVGAGI. The CDR3 runs to 16 residues. V lost 6 bases to trimming and J lost 0 bases, with 15 bases between them. The CDR3 region is CASSLAPQLAKNIQYF. DNA of the CDR3: TGTGCCAGCAGCCTCGCCCCTCAACTAGCCAAAAACATTCAGTACTTC.

This clonotype was counted many times. The chain carries TRBV6-1 and TRBJ2-5, with D uncertain. This CDR3 comprises 16 residues. V was trimmed by 1 base and J by 1 base, leaving 13 bases between them. CDR1 is MNHNS, CDR2 SASEGT, per germline. CDR3 nucleotide sequence: TGTGCCAGCAGTGAAGAGTCGGGTCGGACCCAAGAGACCCAGTACTTC. Amino acids: CASSEESGRTQETQYF.